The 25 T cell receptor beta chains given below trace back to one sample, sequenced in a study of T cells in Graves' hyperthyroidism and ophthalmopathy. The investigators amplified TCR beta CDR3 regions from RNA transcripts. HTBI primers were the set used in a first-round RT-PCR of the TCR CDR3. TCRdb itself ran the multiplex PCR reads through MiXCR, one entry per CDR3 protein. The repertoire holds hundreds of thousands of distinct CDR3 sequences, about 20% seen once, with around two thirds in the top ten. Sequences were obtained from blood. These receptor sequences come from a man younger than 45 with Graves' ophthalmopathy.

CDR3 sequence reads: CASSRPGGDTQYF. CDR3 nucleotide sequence: TGCGCCAGCAGCCGTCCAGGGGGCGATACGCAGTATTTT. The V gene is TRBV5-1, the J gene TRBJ2-3; 8 nucleotides line up with TRBD1. Germline CDR1 and CDR2: SGHRS and YFSETQ. Unmatched junction bases numbered 4, after V lost 4 bases and J lost 6 bases. The CDR3 runs 13 residues.

In nucleotides, the CDR3 is TGTGCCAGCAGCCATGCGGGGGCTTACGGCTACGAGCAGTACTTC. As protein: CASSHAGAYGYEQYF. V usage is TRBV6-1 and J usage is TRBJ2-7; D is possibly TRBD2 (7 bases). The CDR3 consists of 15 residues. The V gene's germline CDR1 is MNHNS and CDR2 SASEGT. The V end lost 6 bases, the J end lost 3 bases, and 18 bases lay between the germline ends.

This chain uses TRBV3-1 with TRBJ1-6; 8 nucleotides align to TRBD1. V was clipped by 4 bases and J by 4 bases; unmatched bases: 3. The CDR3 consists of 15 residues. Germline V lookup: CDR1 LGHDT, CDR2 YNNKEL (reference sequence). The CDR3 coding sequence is TGTGCCAGCAGCCGGAACAGGGGGTATAATTCACCCCTCCACTTT. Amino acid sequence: CASSRNRGYNSPLHF.

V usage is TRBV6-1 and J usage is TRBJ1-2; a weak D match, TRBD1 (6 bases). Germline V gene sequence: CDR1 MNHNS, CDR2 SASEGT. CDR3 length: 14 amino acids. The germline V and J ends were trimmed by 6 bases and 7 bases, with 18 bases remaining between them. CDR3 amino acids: CASSSSRGAGGYTF. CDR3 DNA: TGTGCCAGCAGCTCATCGAGGGGGGCTGGTGGCTACACCTTC.

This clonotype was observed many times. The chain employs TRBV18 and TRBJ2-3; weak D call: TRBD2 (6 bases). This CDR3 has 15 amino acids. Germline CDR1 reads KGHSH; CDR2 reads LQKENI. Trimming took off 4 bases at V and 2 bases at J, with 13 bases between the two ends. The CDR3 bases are TGTGCCAGCTCACGAGGGACTGGAATCACAGATACGCAGTATTTT. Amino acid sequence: CASSRGTGITDTQYF.

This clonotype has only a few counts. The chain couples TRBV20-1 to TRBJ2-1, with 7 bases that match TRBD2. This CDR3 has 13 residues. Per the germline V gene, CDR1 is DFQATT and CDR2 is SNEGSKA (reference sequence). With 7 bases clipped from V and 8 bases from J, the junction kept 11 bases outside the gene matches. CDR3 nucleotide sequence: TGCAGTGTTCACGGGGGGACCAGCGATGAGCAGTTCTTC. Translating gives CSVHGGTSDEQFF.

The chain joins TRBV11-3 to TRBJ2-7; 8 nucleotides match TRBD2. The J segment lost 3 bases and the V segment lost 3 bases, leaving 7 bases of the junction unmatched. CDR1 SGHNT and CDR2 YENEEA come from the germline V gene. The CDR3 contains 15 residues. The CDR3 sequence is CASSFSGANRYEQYF. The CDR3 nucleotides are TGTGCCAGCAGCTTTAGCGGGGCGAATCGCTACGAGCAGTACTTC.

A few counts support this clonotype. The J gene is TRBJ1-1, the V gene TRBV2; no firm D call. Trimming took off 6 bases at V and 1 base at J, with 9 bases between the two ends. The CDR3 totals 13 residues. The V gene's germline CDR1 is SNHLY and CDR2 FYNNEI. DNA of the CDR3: TGTGCCAGCAGGGTGGGTTGGAACACTGAAGCTTTCTTT. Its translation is CASRVGWNTEAFF.

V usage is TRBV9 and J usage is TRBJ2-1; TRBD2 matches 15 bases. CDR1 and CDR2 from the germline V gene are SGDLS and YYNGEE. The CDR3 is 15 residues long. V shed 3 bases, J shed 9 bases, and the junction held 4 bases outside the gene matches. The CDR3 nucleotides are TGTGCCAGCAGCGACGAGGGACTAGCGGGAGGTGAGCAGTTCTTC. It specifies CASSDEGLAGGEQFF.

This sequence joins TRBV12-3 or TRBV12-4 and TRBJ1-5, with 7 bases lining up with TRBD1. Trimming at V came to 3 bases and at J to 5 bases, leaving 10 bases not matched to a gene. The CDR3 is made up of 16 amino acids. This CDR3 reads CASSFEAGGVHQPQHF. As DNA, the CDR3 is TGTGCCAGCAGTTTTGAGGCAGGGGGGGTTCATCAGCCCCAGCATTTT.

The CDR3 DNA reads as TGTGCCAGCAGCTTGGACAGCGAGAATTCACCCCTCCACTTT. This codes for CASSLDSENSPLHF. V and J are TRBV7-9 and TRBJ1-6; a weak D match, TRBD1 (6 bases). The CDR3 is 14 residues long. Germline lookup yields CDR1 SEHNR and CDR2 FQNEAQ (reference sequence). Trimming pared 3 bases from V and 7 bases from J, leaving 10 bases between.

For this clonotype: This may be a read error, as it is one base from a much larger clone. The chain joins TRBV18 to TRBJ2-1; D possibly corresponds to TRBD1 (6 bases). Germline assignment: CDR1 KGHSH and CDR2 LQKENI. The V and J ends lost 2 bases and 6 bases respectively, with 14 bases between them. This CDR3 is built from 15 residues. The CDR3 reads CASSPAGIGGNEQFF. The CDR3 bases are TGTGCCAGCTCACCAGCCGGGATAGGGGGCAATGAGCAGTTCTTC.

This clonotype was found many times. CDR3 DNA: TGCAGTGCTAGGGGTAGCGGGGGTGCCTACGAGCAGTACTTC. This encodes CSARGSGGAYEQYF. The chain employs TRBV20-1 and TRBJ2-7, with TRBD2 matching 9 bases. The CDR3 extends over 14 amino acids. J was trimmed by 2 bases and V by 3 bases; bases with no gene match: 5. The germline V gene has CDR1 DFQATT and CDR2 SNEGSKA (reference sequence).

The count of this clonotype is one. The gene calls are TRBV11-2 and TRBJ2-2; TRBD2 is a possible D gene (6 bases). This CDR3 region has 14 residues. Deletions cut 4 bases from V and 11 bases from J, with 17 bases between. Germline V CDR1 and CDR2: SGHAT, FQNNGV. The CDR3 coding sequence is TGTGCCAGCAGCTGGGCGGGGATAGACCAAGAGCTGTTTTTT. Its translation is CASSWAGIDQELFF.

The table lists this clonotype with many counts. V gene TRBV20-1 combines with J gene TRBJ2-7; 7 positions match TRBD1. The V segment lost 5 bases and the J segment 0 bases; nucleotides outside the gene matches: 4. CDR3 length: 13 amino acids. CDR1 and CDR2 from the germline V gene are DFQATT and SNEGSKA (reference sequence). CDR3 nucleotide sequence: TGCAGTGCTGAGACAGGGTCCTCCTACGAGCAGTACTTC. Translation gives CSAETGSSYEQYF.

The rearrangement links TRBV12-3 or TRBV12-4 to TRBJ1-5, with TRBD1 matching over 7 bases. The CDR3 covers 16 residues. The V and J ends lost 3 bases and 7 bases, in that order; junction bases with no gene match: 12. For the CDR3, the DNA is TGTGCCAGCAGTTTGAAAGTGACAGGGATTAACCAGCCCCAGCATTTT. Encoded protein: CASSLKVTGINQPQHF.

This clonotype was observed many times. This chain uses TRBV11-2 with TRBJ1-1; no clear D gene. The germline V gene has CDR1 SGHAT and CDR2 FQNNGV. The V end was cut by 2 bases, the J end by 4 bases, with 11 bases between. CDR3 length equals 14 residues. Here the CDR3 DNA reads TGTGCCAGCAGCTTACCCCAGACATCCACTGAAGCTTTCTTT. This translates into CASSLPQTSTEAFF. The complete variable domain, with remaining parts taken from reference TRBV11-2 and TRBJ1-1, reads EAGVAQSPRYKIIEKRQSVAFWCNPISGHATLYWYQQILGQGPKLLIQFQNNGVVDDSQLPKDRFSAERLKGVDSTLKIQPAKLEDSAVYLCASSLPQTSTEAFFGQGTRLTVV.

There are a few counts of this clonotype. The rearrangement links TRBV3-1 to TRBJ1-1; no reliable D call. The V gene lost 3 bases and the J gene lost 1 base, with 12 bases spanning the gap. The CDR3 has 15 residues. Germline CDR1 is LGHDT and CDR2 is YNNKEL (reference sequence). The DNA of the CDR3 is TGTGCCAGCAGCCACCTCCTCGGTGGGAACACTGAAGCTTTCTTT. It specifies CASSHLLGGNTEAFF.

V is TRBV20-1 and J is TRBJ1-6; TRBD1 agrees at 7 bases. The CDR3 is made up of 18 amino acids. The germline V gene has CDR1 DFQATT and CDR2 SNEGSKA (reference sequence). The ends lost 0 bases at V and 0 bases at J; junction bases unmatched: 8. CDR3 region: CSARDRSTGSSYNSPLHF. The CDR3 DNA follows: TGCAGTGCTAGAGATCGTTCGACAGGGAGCTCCTATAATTCACCCCTCCACTTT.

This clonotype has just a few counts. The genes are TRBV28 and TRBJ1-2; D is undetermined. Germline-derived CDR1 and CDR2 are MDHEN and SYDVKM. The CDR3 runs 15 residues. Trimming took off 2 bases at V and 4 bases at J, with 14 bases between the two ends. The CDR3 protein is CASSLESHLSYGYTF. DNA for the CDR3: TGTGCCAGCAGTTTAGAATCTCATCTGAGCTATGGCTACACCTTC.

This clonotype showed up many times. CDR3 sequence (DNA): TGTGCCTGGAGTGTCAGCAGGATATACGAGCAGTACTTC. This gives the protein CAWSVSRIYEQYF. J is TRBJ2-7 and V is TRBV30; D is unresolved. This CDR3 contains 13 residues. CDR1 is GTSNPN, CDR2 SVGIG, per germline (reference sequence). Trimming removed 0 bases at V and 4 bases at J, with 10 bases between.

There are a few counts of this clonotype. The CDR3 DNA reads TGTGCCATCACCGCGGGGACTAGCGCCGGCGAGCAGTACTTC. Its translation is CAITAGTSAGEQYF. This chain joins TRBV10-3 and TRBJ2-7, with 10 nucleotides matching TRBD2. Germline V lookup: CDR1 ENHRY, CDR2 SYGVKD. The V gene end was trimmed by 7 bases and the J gene end by 6 bases; junction bases not matched to a gene: 9. This CDR3 contains 14 residues.

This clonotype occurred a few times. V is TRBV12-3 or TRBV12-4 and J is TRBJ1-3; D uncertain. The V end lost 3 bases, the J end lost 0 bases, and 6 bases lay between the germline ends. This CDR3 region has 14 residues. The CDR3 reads CASSFGDSGNTIYF. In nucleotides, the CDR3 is TGTGCCAGCAGTTTTGGCGACTCTGGAAACACCATATATTTT.

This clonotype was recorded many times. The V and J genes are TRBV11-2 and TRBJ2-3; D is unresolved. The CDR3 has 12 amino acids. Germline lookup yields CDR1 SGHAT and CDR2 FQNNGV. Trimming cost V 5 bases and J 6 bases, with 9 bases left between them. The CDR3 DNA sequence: TGTGCCAGCAGCGCCCGGCGGGATACGCAGTATTTT. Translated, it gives CASSARRDTQYF.

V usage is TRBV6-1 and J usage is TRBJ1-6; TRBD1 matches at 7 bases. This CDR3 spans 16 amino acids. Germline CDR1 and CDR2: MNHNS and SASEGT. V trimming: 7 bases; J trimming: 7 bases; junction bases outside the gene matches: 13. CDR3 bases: TGTGCCAGCAAAAGATACAGGACAGGAGCCAATTCACCCCTCCACTTT. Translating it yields CASKRYRTGANSPLHF.